The 30 T cell receptor beta chains listed next were all sequenced from one sample in a study of regulatory T cells in long-lasting Graves disease. The time point was: persistent/refractory GD, antithyroid drugs over 5 years with positive TRAb. RNA from PBMCs was the source of the TCR library. For TCR beta, libraries came from iRepertoire HTBI primers and Arm-PCR of CDR3 regions. TCRdb passed the multiplex PCR reads through MiXCR, listing each CDR3 protein once. Of approximately 400,000 distinct CDR3 sequences in the sample, approximately 25% were seen once. Sequenced material: peripheral blood mononuclear cells (PBMCs), taken when the disease was refractory, from a patient treated with antithyroid drugs. The receptors shown here come from a woman aged 40 to 49 with Graves disease.

The chain carries TRBV9 and TRBJ2-2; weak D call: TRBD1 (6 bases). This CDR3 region has 16 residues. From germline, CDR1 is SGDLS and CDR2 YYNGEE. The V end was cut by 4 bases, the J end by 5 bases, with 18 bases between. CDR3 region: CASSFRDISGTGELFF. For the CDR3, the DNA is TGTGCCAGCAGCTTCAGGGACATTTCTGGTACCGGGGAGCTGTTTTTT.

The V call is TRBV2, the J call TRBJ2-1; perhaps TRBD2 as D (5 bases). CDR1 is SNHLY, CDR2 FYNNEI, per germline. The CDR3 runs 16 residues. V dropped 7 bases and J dropped 0 bases, with 16 bases sitting between them. The CDR3 here is CASTEASRSSYNEQFF. In nucleotides, the CDR3 is TGTGCCAGCACCGAAGCTAGCAGGAGCTCCTACAATGAGCAGTTCTTC.

The sample holds a few counts of this clonotype. The chain has TRBV19 and TRBJ1-5, with a possible D match to TRBD1 (5 bases). CDR1 is LNHDA, CDR2 SQIVND, per germline (reference sequence). This CDR3 comprises 14 residues. V lost 8 bases and J 7 bases, leaving 18 bases between the germline ends. CDR3 coding DNA: TGTGCCAGTGATACAGGAATCATGGACCAGCCCCAGCATTTT. This translates into CASDTGIMDQPQHF.

Points on this clonotype: With a far larger clone one base away, a read error is the likely cause. This is likely a read error, given that the CDR3 carries no conserved phenylalanine or tryptophan at its end. The chain uses TRBV2 and TRBJ2-5; 10 nucleotides align to TRBD1. The ends lost 5 bases at V and 1 base at J; junction bases unmatched: 10. This CDR3 comprises 17 residues. CDR1 SNHLY and CDR2 FYNNEI come from the germline V gene. The CDR3 sequence: CASSPGTGAISQETQYL. The CDR3 bases are TGTGCCAGCAGTCCGGGGACAGGGGCAATCTCCCAAGAGACCCAGTACCTC.

This clonotype has more than one count but fewer than ten. One junction end does not reproduce the germline sequence, and a read error may be involved. This chain's CDR3 is CSVVLGFGQETQHF. CDR3 DNA: TGCAGCGTTGTTTTAGGATTCGGACAAGAGACCCAGCACTTC. The chain links TRBV29-1 to TRBJ2-5; tentatively, D is TRBD1 (5 bases). Per germline, CDR1 SQVTM and CDR2 ANQGSEA. This CDR3 has 14 residues.

The rearrangement joins TRBV4-1 to TRBJ2-4; unclear D gene. The CDR3 has 16 residues. The V gene lost 3 bases and the J gene lost 2 bases, with 14 bases spanning the gap. From germline, CDR1 is MGHRA and CDR2 YSYEKL. The CDR3 sequence is CASSQVGRDPKNIQYF. The CDR3 nucleotides are TGCGCCAGCAGCCAGGTGGGAAGGGATCCCAAAAACATTCAGTACTTC.

The chain is built from TRBV20-1 and TRBJ2-2, with D perhaps TRBD2 (5 bases). The germline gives CDR1 DFQATT, CDR2 SNEGSKA (reference sequence). V was clipped by 0 bases and J by 6 bases, with 11 bases between them. CDR3 length: 14 amino acids. The CDR3, as DNA: TGCAGTGCTAGAGATCCGGCGGGTGCCGGGGAGCTGTTTTTT. Translation: CSARDPAGAGELFF.

This clonotype was counted many times. The chain uses TRBV6-5 and TRBJ2-7; the D gene is possibly TRBD2 (5 bases). CDR1 MNHEY and CDR2 SVGAGI come from the germline V gene. The CDR3 sequence is 17 residues long. V was clipped by 0 bases and J by 2 bases, with 17 bases between them. The CDR3 DNA reads as TGTGCCAGCAGTTACTCGAGACACGGCGGGTCCGCCTACGAGCAGTACTTC. The encoded protein is CASSYSRHGGSAYEQYF.

The rearrangement links TRBV7-9 to TRBJ2-1; no clear D. This CDR3 spans 16 amino acids. V lost 3 bases and J 6 bases, leaving 18 bases between the germline ends. Germline loops: CDR1 SEHNR, CDR2 FQNEAQ (reference sequence). The CDR3 bases are TGTGCCAGCAGCTTGGCGGACCTAAGGACCCCCAATGAGCAGTTCTTC. Protein sequence: CASSLADLRTPNEQFF.

This clonotype was detected many times. The rearrangement links TRBV28 to TRBJ2-7; D uncertain. Trimming removed 5 bases from V and 6 bases from J, with 8 bases in between. The length of the CDR3 is 11 residues. The V gene's germline CDR1 is MDHEN and CDR2 SYDVKM. The CDR3 region has the DNA TGTGCCAGCAGTCTCCGAACCGAGCAGTACTTC. Translation: CASSLRTEQYF. Variable domain in full (rest from reference TRBV28 and TRBJ2-7): DVKVTQSSRYLVKRTGEKVFLECVQDMDHENMFWYRQDPGLGLRLIYFSYDVKMKEKGDIPEGYSVSREKKERFSLILESASTNQTSMYLCASSLRTEQYFGPGTRLTVT.

At least ten counts were recorded for this clonotype. This chain joins TRBV15 and TRBJ2-2; TRBD1 matches 10 bases. CDR1 and CDR2 from the germline V gene are LNHNV and YYDKDF (reference sequence). J lost 4 bases, V lost 3 bases, and 5 bases had no gene match. CDR3 length: 16 residues. CDR3 sequence (DNA): TGTGCCACCAGCAGGCACGGACAGGGGGGCACCGGGGAGCTGTTTTTT. This codes for CATSRHGQGGTGELFF.

The chain couples TRBV20-1 to TRBJ1-1; the D gene is possibly TRBD1 (5 bases). The CDR3 covers 14 residues. CDR1 and CDR2 from the germline V gene are DFQATT and SNEGSKA (reference sequence). Trimming cost V 3 bases and J 1 base, with 12 bases left between them. CDR3 sequence (DNA): TGCAGTGCTAGTGGCGGGGCCGGGAACACTGAAGCTTTCTTT. It encodes CSASGGAGNTEAFF.

This clonotype was detected once. V and J are TRBV4-1 and TRBJ2-7; D gene uncertain. The V end was cut by 1 base, the J end by 2 bases, with 12 bases between. The CDR3 length is 15 residues. CDR1 and CDR2 from the germline V gene are MGHRA and YSYEKL. CDR3 DNA: TGCGCCAGCAGCCAAGTGGCAACGAGCCCCTACGAGCAGTACTTC. Its protein is CASSQVATSPYEQYF.

This clonotype was detected many times. The CDR3 region has the DNA TGTGCCAGCAGCTTATGGAACGGGGGAGAGACCCAGTACTTC. Its translation is CASSLWNGGETQYF. V usage is TRBV7-9 and J usage is TRBJ2-5; TRBD2 might be the D (6 bases). V was shortened by 2 bases and J by 4 bases, with 11 bases between the two germline ends. Germline V lookup: CDR1 SEHNR, CDR2 FQNEAQ (reference sequence). There are 14 residues in the CDR3.

This clonotype showed up just a few times. The CDR3 region is CASSLGPGQGNSYEQYF. In DNA form, the CDR3 reads TGCGCCAGCAGCTTGGGACCGGGACAGGGAAACTCCTACGAGCAGTACTTC. The rearrangement joins TRBV5-1 to TRBJ2-7; 9 positions match TRBD1. This CDR3 spans 17 amino acids. Germline trimming cut 0 bases from V and 0 bases from J; bases unmatched to any gene: 7. The V gene's germline CDR1 is SGHRS and CDR2 YFSETQ.

This chain joins TRBV18 and TRBJ2-1; D is unclear. Trimming took off 0 bases at V and 12 bases at J, with 15 bases between the two ends. CDR1 is KGHSH and CDR2 is LQKENI in the germline V gene. The CDR3 extends over 14 amino acids. Here the CDR3 reads CASSPPRTGVGQFF. CDR3 DNA: TGTGCCAGCTCACCACCGAGGACGGGCGTGGGGCAGTTCTTC.

The sample holds a few counts of this clonotype. J is TRBJ1-2 and V is TRBV4-2, with D hard to call. Germline CDR1 and CDR2: LGHNA and YNFKEQ. Trimming cost V 0 bases and J 5 bases, with 13 bases left between them. The CDR3 contains 15 residues. The CDR3 loop reads CASSQDDRASYGYTF. The CDR3 DNA reads TGTGCCAGCAGCCAAGACGACCGAGCCTCATATGGCTACACCTTC.

V and J are TRBV5-5 and TRBJ1-5, with D unclear. The CDR3 extends over 17 amino acids. The V end was cut by 0 bases, the J end by 4 bases, with 17 bases between. Germline V gives CDR1 SGHKS, CDR2 YYEKEE (reference sequence). The CDR3 DNA follows: TGTGCCAGCAGCTTGGATCTTCCAGGACCCGCGAATCAGCCCCAGCATTTT. It encodes CASSLDLPGPANQPQHF.

J is TRBJ2-5 and V is TRBV24-1; D uncertain. V was pared by 2 bases and J by 5 bases, with 8 bases between. Germline-derived CDR1 and CDR2 are KGHDR and SFDVKD. This CDR3 is 13 amino acids long. In DNA, the CDR3 is TGTGCCACCAGTGATTCCCAGCCTGAGACCCAGTACTTC. Translating gives CATSDSQPETQYF.

This clonotype was found many times. The chain employs TRBV29-1 and TRBJ1-1; 7 bases agree with TRBD1. Losses at the gene ends were 7 bases for V and 0 bases for J; bases not matched to a gene: 5. The CDR3 extends over 13 amino acids. The germline gives CDR1 SQVTM, CDR2 ANQGSEA. The CDR3 is CSAGTAMNTEAFF. The CDR3 coding sequence is TGCAGCGCCGGGACAGCAATGAACACTGAAGCTTTCTTT. Variable domain in full (rest from reference TRBV29-1 and TRBJ1-1): SAVISQKPSRDICQRGTSLTIQCQVDSQVTMMFWYRQQPGQSLTLIATANQGSEATYESGFVIDKFPISRPNLTFSTLTVSNMSPEDSSIYLCSAGTAMNTEAFFGQGTRLTVV.

This clonotype was observed at least ten times. CDR3 coding DNA: TGTGCCAGCAAGGAGACAGGGGATAATGAAAAACTGTTTTTT. It yields the protein CASKETGDNEKLFF. This chain connects TRBV2 to TRBJ1-4; 8 bases are a match to TRBD1. Per the germline V gene, CDR1 is SNHLY and CDR2 is FYNNEI. This CDR3 spans 14 amino acids. Trimming cost V 7 bases and J 4 bases; bases outside gene matches: 5.

This clonotype showed up many times. The rearrangement links TRBV6-1 to TRBJ1-1; 10 nucleotides match TRBD1. CDR3 length: 13 amino acids. The germline V gene encodes CDR1 MNHNS and CDR2 SASEGT. The trim removed 6 bases at V and 11 bases at J, leaving 9 bases unmatched. The DNA for the CDR3 is TGTGCCAGCAGACCAACGGGACAGGGGTACGCTTTCTTT. This translates into CASRPTGQGYAFF.

This clonotype was seen only a few times. This rearrangement joins TRBV2 to TRBJ1-5; no clear D. This CDR3 is 13 amino acids long. Germline V gives CDR1 SNHLY, CDR2 FYNNEI. Trimming stripped 4 bases from V and 9 bases from J, with 13 bases between. CDR3 DNA: TGTGCCAGCAGTGGAAGTGGTAAGGGGCCCCAGCATTTT. The encoded protein is CASSGSGKGPQHF.

This clonotype was recorded many times. This chain links TRBV28 with TRBJ2-6; D call uncertain. CDR3 length: 19 amino acids. The V gene lost 5 bases and the J gene lost 4 bases, with 24 bases spanning the gap. Looked up from germline, CDR1 is MDHEN and CDR2 is SYDVKM. CDR3 amino acids: CASSPRLVIKSYGANVLTF. CDR3 sequence (DNA): TGTGCCAGCAGTCCCCGTCTAGTTATAAAATCTTACGGGGCCAACGTCCTGACTTTC.

This clonotype was recorded many times. The CDR3 sequence: CSVVPRGGQPQHF. The DNA of the CDR3 is TGCAGCGTTGTCCCCAGGGGCGGACAGCCCCAGCATTTT. This sequence joins TRBV29-1 and TRBJ1-5; perhaps TRBD1 as D (6 bases). Per the germline V gene, CDR1 is SQVTM and CDR2 is ANQGSEA. Trimming took 4 bases from V and 7 from J, leaving 14 bases between them. The CDR3 is made up of 13 amino acids.

The sample holds a few counts of this clonotype. V usage is TRBV6-1 and J usage is TRBJ2-7, with TRBD2 matching over 7 bases. The CDR3 covers 14 residues. The V segment lost 6 bases and the J segment 1 base; nucleotides outside the gene matches: 6. The germline gives CDR1 MNHNS, CDR2 SASEGT. As DNA, the CDR3 is TGTGCCAGCAGACGGAGCGGGACGTCCTACGAGCAGTACTTC. It translates to CASRRSGTSYEQYF.

The chain recombines TRBV7-9 with TRBJ1-1; the D is unclear. CDR3 length: 13 residues. V dropped 2 bases and J dropped 4 bases, with 8 bases sitting between them. The germline CDR1 and CDR2 sequences are SEHNR and FQNEAQ (reference sequence). CDR3 sequence: CASSLSGLTEAFF. CDR3 nucleotides: TGTGCCAGCAGCTTAAGTGGGCTCACTGAAGCTTTCTTT.

A remark on this clonotype: This may stem from a read error, because a much larger clone lies one nucleotide away. This chain connects TRBV24-1 to TRBJ2-5; maybe TRBD1 (6 bases). The germline V gene has CDR1 KGHDR and CDR2 SFDVKD. The CDR3 totals 14 residues. The CDR3: CATSHRVAWETKYF. CDR3 sequence (DNA): TGTGCCACCAGCCACAGGGTAGCGTGGGAGACCAAGTACTTC.

The CDR3 sequence: CASTPGRFYEQYF. CDR3 in DNA: TGTGCCAGCACCCCGGGGCGGTTCTACGAGCAGTACTTC. The chain is built from TRBV6-4 and TRBJ2-7; either TRBD1 or TRBD2 may supply D (5 bases each). V was trimmed by 7 bases and J by 3 bases, leaving 13 bases between them. The length of the CDR3 is 13 residues. The germline CDR1 and CDR2 sequences are MRHNA and SNTAGT.

The V call is TRBV28, the J call TRBJ2-1; TRBD2 matches at 12 bases. The CDR3 consists of 17 residues. The trim removed 1 base at V and 8 bases at J, leaving 9 bases unmatched. Per germline, CDR1 MDHEN and CDR2 SYDVKM. CDR3 sequence reads: CASSLSPLAGGGDEQFF. CDR3 DNA: TGTGCCAGCAGTTTATCCCCTCTAGCGGGAGGGGGGGATGAGCAGTTCTTC.